The 6 T cell receptor beta chains below come from one sample, sequenced in a study of read filtering for tumor transcriptome and immune sequencing. This library used roughly 370 ng RNA and molecular barcoded adaptors spanning alpha/delta and beta/gamma chains. One entry per CDR3 protein, called by TCRdb with MiXCR from the reads. This sample has 25,000 to 35,000 distinct CDR3 sequences; approximately 17% occur once, and the top ten carry 16%. Sequenced material: a population of CD138-negative cells sorted from bone marrow. The receptors stem from a donor at least 40 years old with multiple myeloma.

The table lists this clonotype with many counts. The chain recombines TRBV28 with TRBJ2-2; tentative D call: TRBD2 (5 bases). V lost 2 bases, J lost 4 bases, and 11 bases lay in between. The CDR3 runs 15 residues. Germline V gene sequence: CDR1 MDHEN, CDR2 SYDVKM. CDR3 DNA sequence: TGTGCCAGCAGTTTAGAACTAGTTACCACCGGGGAGCTGTTTTTT. Its translation: CASSLELVTTGELFF. The entire variable domain, with the rest obtained from reference TRBV28 and TRBJ2-2, is as follows: DVKVTQSSRYLVKRTGEKVFLECVQDMDHENMFWYRQDPGLGLRLIYFSYDVKMKEKGDIPEGYSVSREKKERFSLILESASTNQTSMYLCASSLELVTTGELFFGEGSRLTVL.

Note on this clonotype: A much larger clone sits a single nucleotide away, making a read error possible. The rearrangement joins TRBV12-3 or TRBV12-4 to TRBJ1-5, with unresolved D. The CDR3 consists of 15 residues. This chain's CDR3 is CVSTKTPDGNQPQHF. The DNA for the CDR3 is TGTGTCAGCACCAAAACTCCGGACGGGAATCAGCCCCAGCATTTT.

This clonotype came up many times. V gene TRBV29-1 combines with J gene TRBJ1-1; D not certain. Germline V gene data show CDR1 as SQVTM and CDR2 as ANQGSEA. The CDR3 totals 13 residues. Deletions cut 0 bases from V and 5 bases from J, with 10 bases between. DNA of the CDR3: TGCAGCGTTGAAGAAGGGCGAGGGACTGAAGCTTTCTTT. It translates to CSVEEGRGTEAFF.

Many counts were recorded for this clonotype. The chain combines TRBV28 with TRBJ2-4; TRBD1 agrees at 7 bases. Germline CDR1 and CDR2: MDHEN and SYDVKM. The CDR3 has 13 amino acids. V was pared by 5 bases and J by 15 bases, with 13 bases of the junction left unmatched. The CDR3 here is CASSTPSGTEAYF. The CDR3 DNA reads as TGTGCCAGCAGTACCCCCTCCGGGACAGAGGCGTACTTC.

Many counts were recorded for this clonotype. The rearrangement uses TRBV25-1 and TRBJ1-4; 7 nucleotides match TRBD1. The V gene's germline CDR1 is MGHDK and CDR2 SYGVNS. Trimming cost V 1 base and J 2 bases; bases outside gene matches: 1. CDR3 size: 15 residues. In DNA form, the CDR3 reads TGTGCCAGCAGTGAATTGGGACAGACTAATGAAAAACTGTTTTTT. It specifies CASSELGQTNEKLFF.

Worth noting for this clonotype: This may come from a read error, since a much larger clone is one base off. The chain combines TRBV7-9 with TRBJ1-5, with D possibly TRBD1 on 5 matching bases. Germline CDR1 SEHNR, CDR2 FQNEAQ (reference sequence). The CDR3 totals 14 residues. Trimming took off 4 bases at V and 6 bases at J, with 13 bases between the two ends. CDR3 bases: TGTGCCAGCAGCTCCTCCGGGGGGAGTCAGCCCCAGCATTTT. This encodes CASSSSGGSQPQHF. Full variable domain (outside the CDR3, taken from reference TRBV7-9 and TRBJ1-5): DTGVSQNPRHKITKRGQNVTFRCDPISEHNRLYWYRQTLGQGPEFLTYFQNEAQLEKSRLLSDRFSAERPKGSFSTLEIQRTEQGDSAMYLCASSSSGGSQPQHFGDGTRLSIL.